Listed here are 18 T cell receptor beta chains from one sample, sequenced in a study of blood T cell repertoires in COVID-19. TCRdb's copy holds only in-frame clones and misses some; the assay was immunoSEQ multiplex PCR. The profile shows roughly 280,000 clones, roughly 90% of them singletons. Sample: PBMCs or T cells enriched from blood (not recorded which). All receptors come from a woman aged 55-75 years who had recovered from COVID-19.

This clone occurred once. V usage is TRBV7-9 and J usage is TRBJ2-6; the match to TRBD1 covers 7 bases. V lost 5 bases, J lost 0 bases, and 10 bases stayed unmatched. CDR1 is SEHNR, CDR2 FQNEAQ, per germline (reference sequence). The CDR3 covers 18 residues. Written as DNA, the CDR3 is TGTGCCAGCAGCCCAGGCGAGGGGGCCCTCTCTGGGGCCAACGTCCTGACTTTC. Protein: CASSPGEGALSGANVLTF.

On this clone itself: In the same sample, other DNA sequences code for this CDR3. CDR3 amino acids: CASSPGGGNTEAFF. CDR3 coding DNA: TGCGCCAGCAGCCCCGGGGGGGGAAACACTGAAGCTTTCTTT. This rearrangement joins TRBV5-1 to TRBJ1-1; TRBD1 might be the D (5 bases). The CDR3 has 14 amino acids. Germline CDR1 SGHRS, CDR2 YFSETQ. V lost 4 bases and J 2 bases, leaving 12 bases between the germline ends.

This chain uses TRBV7-3 with TRBJ1-1; perhaps TRBD1 as D (6 bases). The CDR3 runs 14 residues. Trimming removed 5 bases from V and 1 base from J, with 11 bases in between. Germline lookup yields CDR1 SGHTA and CDR2 FQGTGA. The DNA of the CDR3 is TGTGCCAGCAGCCCGGGACATCAGAACACTGAAGCTTTCTTT. Its translation is CASSPGHQNTEAFF.

The chain uses TRBV20-1 and TRBJ1-2, with 10 bases matching TRBD1. CDR1 DFQATT and CDR2 SNEGSKA come from the germline V gene (reference sequence). The ends lost 3 bases at V and 5 bases at J; junction bases unmatched: 6. The CDR3 is 14 amino acids. This CDR3 reads CSASRGDRGYGYTF. For the CDR3, the DNA is TGCAGTGCTAGTCGGGGGGACAGGGGATATGGCTACACCTTC.

This clone has a single count. The rearrangement uses TRBV7-2 and TRBJ1-4; the match to TRBD1 covers 10 bases. After removal of 4 bases from V and 8 bases from J, the junction contained 4 bases not matched to a gene. The CDR3 spans 14 residues. The V gene's germline CDR1 is SGHTA and CDR2 FQGNSA. CDR3 DNA sequence: TGTGCCAGCAGCTCGGGACAGGGGAGAGAAAAACTGTTTTTT. It yields the protein CASSSGQGREKLFF.

The chain carries TRBV11-3 and TRBJ1-5, with D possibly TRBD1 on 5 matching bases. Germline V gene sequence: CDR1 SGHNT, CDR2 YENEEA. This CDR3 has 20 residues. Trimming pared 7 bases from V and 0 bases from J, leaving 28 bases between. In DNA, the CDR3 is TGTGCCAGCATCCTAGAGGGAGGGGCGGTTGGATTAGGTAGCAATCAGCCCCAGCATTTT. It yields the protein CASILEGGAVGLGSNQPQHF.

CDR3 region: CASRYLKGGNQPQHF. CDR3 sequence (DNA): TGTGCCAGTAGATATCTAAAAGGGGGCAATCAGCCCCAGCATTTT. The genes are TRBV19 and TRBJ1-5; D may be TRBD1 (5 bases). This CDR3 contains 15 residues. Germline loops: CDR1 LNHDA, CDR2 SQIVND (reference sequence). V was cut by 6 bases and J by 2 bases, with 14 bases left in between. The variable domain in full, with the rest retrieved from reference TRBV19 and TRBJ1-5, is DGGITQSPKYLFRKEGQNVTLSCEQNLNHDAMYWYRQDPGQGLRLIYYSQIVNDFQKGDIAEGYSVSREKKESFPLTVTSAQKNPTAFYLCASRYLKGGNQPQHFGDGTRLSIL.

The chain combines TRBV28 with TRBJ2-1; 11 nucleotides match TRBD2. CDR3 length equals 15 residues. Per the germline V gene, CDR1 is MDHEN and CDR2 is SYDVKM. Trimming removed 7 bases from V and 6 bases from J; junction bases left unmatched: 8. CDR3 amino acids: CASIDIAGGPNEQFF. The CDR3 coding sequence is TGTGCCAGCATAGACATAGCGGGAGGGCCCAATGAGCAGTTCTTC.

This chain uses TRBV19 with TRBJ1-1, with a weak D call TRBD1 (5 bases). V lost 5 bases and J lost 8, with 18 bases in between. This CDR3 has 14 residues. Germline-derived CDR1 and CDR2 are LNHDA and SQIVND (reference sequence). Here the CDR3 DNA reads TGTGCCAGTAGTTTTGCTGGTAGGACACAAGAAGCTTTCTTT. Translated: CASSFAGRTQEAFF.

V usage is TRBV5-1 and J usage is TRBJ2-5; no clear D gene. Germline CDR1 and CDR2: SGHRS and YFSETQ. This CDR3 contains 12 residues. Trimming left V 4 bases short and J 5 bases short, with 9 bases between. CDR3 DNA sequence: TGCGCCAGCAGCCCCCTCCAGGAGACCCAGTACTTC. It yields the protein CASSPLQETQYF. The variable domain in full, with the rest retrieved from reference TRBV5-1 and TRBJ2-5, is KAGVTQTPRYLIKTRGQQVTLSCSPISGHRSVSWYQQTPGQGLQFLFEYFSETQRNKGNFPGRFSGRQFSNSRSEMNVSTLELGDSALYLCASSPLQETQYFGPGTRLLVL.

The V call is TRBV5-5, the J call TRBJ1-1, with 8 nucleotides matching TRBD1. Losses at the gene ends were 0 bases for V and 5 bases for J; bases not matched to a gene: 9. The CDR3 has 16 amino acids. From germline, CDR1 is SGHKS and CDR2 YYEKEE (reference sequence). The CDR3 is CASSLGIDRGRTEAFF. For the CDR3, the DNA is TGTGCCAGCAGCTTGGGGATTGACAGGGGAAGAACTGAAGCTTTCTTT.

The V and J genes are TRBV19 and TRBJ2-7; D is perhaps TRBD1 (5 bases). The CDR3 has 13 amino acids. The germline gives CDR1 LNHDA, CDR2 SQIVND (reference sequence). Trimming removed 5 bases from V and 3 bases from J, with 11 bases in between. The CDR3 DNA reads as TGTGCCAGTAGTTTTGACAGCTACTACGAGCAGTACTTC. Protein sequence: CASSFDSYYEQYF. Full variable domain (outside the CDR3, taken from reference TRBV19 and TRBJ2-7): DGGITQSPKYLFRKEGQNVTLSCEQNLNHDAMYWYRQDPGQGLRLIYYSQIVNDFQKGDIAEGYSVSREKKESFPLTVTSAQKNPTAFYLCASSFDSYYEQYFGPGTRLTVT.

The rearrangement uses TRBV18 and TRBJ1-5, with a possible D match to TRBD1 (6 bases). The CDR3 contains 14 residues. The V gene lost 6 bases and the J gene lost 4 bases, with 13 bases spanning the gap. CDR1 is KGHSH, CDR2 LQKENI, per germline. CDR3 nucleotides: TGTGCCAGCTCTAATTTAACAGGGAATCAGCCCCAGCATTTT. Its protein product is CASSNLTGNQPQHF.

V is TRBV11-2 and J is TRBJ2-7; the match to TRBD1 covers 7 bases. V gave up 5 bases and J gave up 7 bases; unmatched junction bases: 8. The V gene's germline CDR1 is SGHAT and CDR2 FQNNGV. This CDR3 has 13 amino acids. CDR3 sequence: CASSVDRVGEQYF. CDR3 nucleotide sequence: TGTGCCAGCAGCGTTGACAGGGTTGGGGAGCAGTACTTC.

The rearrangement uses TRBV27 and TRBJ1-4; 10 bases are a match to TRBD1. The ends lost 3 bases at V and 8 bases at J; junction bases unmatched: 6. Germline V gene data show CDR1 as MNHEY and CDR2 as SMNVEV (reference sequence). CDR3 length: 15 amino acids. For the CDR3, the DNA is TGTGCCAGCAGTTTGATGGGACAGGGGAGCGAAAAACTGTTTTTT. Its translation is CASSLMGQGSEKLFF.

This chain uses TRBV5-3 with TRBJ2-7; no firm D call. TRBV5-3 qualifies as an ORF whose function is uncertain. The V end was cut by 6 bases, the J end by 0 bases, with 13 bases between. This CDR3 region has 14 residues. This chain's CDR3 is CARTLHPDSYEQYF. The CDR3, as DNA: TGTGCCAGAACCCTCCATCCAGACTCCTACGAGCAGTACTTC.

This clone appeared a few times. The rearrangement uses TRBV19 and TRBJ1-5; a possible D gene is TRBD1 (5 bases). Per the germline V gene, CDR1 is LNHDA and CDR2 is SQIVND (reference sequence). The CDR3 extends over 14 amino acids. Trimming removed 1 base at V and 7 bases at J, with 11 bases between. CDR3 loop: CASSIVGVGQPQHF. The CDR3 bases are TGTGCCAGTAGTATAGTAGGGGTAGGGCAGCCCCAGCATTTT.

The rearrangement uses TRBV19 and TRBJ1-4; 7 bases are a match to TRBD1. From germline, CDR1 is LNHDA and CDR2 SQIVND (reference sequence). V shed 10 bases, J shed 0 bases, and the junction held 8 bases outside the gene matches. This CDR3 is 15 amino acids long. The CDR3 region has the DNA TGTGCCACCACTAGGGGGCCATCAACTAATGAAAAACTGTTTTTT. It yields the protein CATTRGPSTNEKLFF.